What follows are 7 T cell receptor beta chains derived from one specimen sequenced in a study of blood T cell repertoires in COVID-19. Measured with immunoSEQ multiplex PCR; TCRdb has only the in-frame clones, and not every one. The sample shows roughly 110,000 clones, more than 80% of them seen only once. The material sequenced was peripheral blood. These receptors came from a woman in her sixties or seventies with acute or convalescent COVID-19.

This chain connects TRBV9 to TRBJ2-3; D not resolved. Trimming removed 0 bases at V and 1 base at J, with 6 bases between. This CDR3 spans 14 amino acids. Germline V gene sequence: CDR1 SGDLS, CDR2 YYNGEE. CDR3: CASSVAVRTDTQYF. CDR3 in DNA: TGTGCCAGCAGCGTAGCTGTCCGCACAGATACGCAGTATTTT.

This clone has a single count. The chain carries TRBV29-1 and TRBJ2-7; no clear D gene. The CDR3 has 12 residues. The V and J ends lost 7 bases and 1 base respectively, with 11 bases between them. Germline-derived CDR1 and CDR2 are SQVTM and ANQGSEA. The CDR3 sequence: CSAGSYSYEQYF. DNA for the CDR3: TGCAGCGCCGGGTCGTATTCCTACGAGCAGTACTTC.

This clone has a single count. In DNA form, the CDR3 reads TGTGCCAGCAGTGTACAGGGGGTAAAAGCTTTCTTT. This translates into CASSVQGVKAFF. This chain uses TRBV2 with TRBJ1-1, with 8 bases fitting TRBD1. With V trimmed by 4 bases and J by 9 bases, 4 bases remained unmatched. This CDR3 is 12 amino acids long. Germline loops: CDR1 SNHLY, CDR2 FYNNEI.

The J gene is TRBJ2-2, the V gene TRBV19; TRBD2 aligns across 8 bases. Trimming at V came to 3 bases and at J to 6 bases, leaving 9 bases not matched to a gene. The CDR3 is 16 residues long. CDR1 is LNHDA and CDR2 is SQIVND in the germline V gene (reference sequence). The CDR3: CASSMAGGVLAGELFF. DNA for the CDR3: TGTGCCAGTAGTATGGCGGGAGGAGTCTTGGCCGGGGAGCTGTTTTTT.

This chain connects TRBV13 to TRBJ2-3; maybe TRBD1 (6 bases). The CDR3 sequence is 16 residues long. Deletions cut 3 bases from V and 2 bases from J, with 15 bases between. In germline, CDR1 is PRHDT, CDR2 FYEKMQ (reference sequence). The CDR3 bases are TGTGCCAGCAGCTTCTCGACAGGTCGGGACACAGATACGCAGTATTTT. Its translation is CASSFSTGRDTDTQYF.

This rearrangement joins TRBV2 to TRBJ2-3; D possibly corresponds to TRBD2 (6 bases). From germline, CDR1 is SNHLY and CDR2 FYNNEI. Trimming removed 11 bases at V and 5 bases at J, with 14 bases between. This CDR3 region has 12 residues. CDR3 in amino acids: CAGSPGGDTQYF. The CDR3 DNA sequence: TGTGCCGGAAGTCCCGGGGGAGATACGCAGTATTTT.

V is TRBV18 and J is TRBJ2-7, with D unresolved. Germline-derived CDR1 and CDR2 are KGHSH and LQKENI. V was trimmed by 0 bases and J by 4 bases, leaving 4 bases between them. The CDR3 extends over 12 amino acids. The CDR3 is CASSPPVYEQYF. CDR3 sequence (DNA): TGTGCCAGCTCACCACCCGTTTACGAGCAGTACTTC. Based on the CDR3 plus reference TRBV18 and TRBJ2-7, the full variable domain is NAGVMQNPRHLVRRRGQEARLRCSPMKGHSHVYWYRQLPEEGLKFMVYLQKENIIDESGMPKERFSAEFPKEGPSILRIQQVVRGDSAAYFCASSPPVYEQYFGPGTRLTVT.